This TCR beta chain was captured in a study of T-cell reconstitution after alpha-beta-depleted transplantation in children. Trimming stripped 4 bases from V and 6 bases from J, with 16 bases between. Germline CDR1 reads SGHVS; CDR2 reads FNYEAQ. The CDR3 loop spans 15 amino acids. This clonotype was seen many times. Preparation of the TCRbeta library used unique molecular identifiers. One entry per CDR3 protein results from TCRdb running MiXCR on the PCR reads. The profile shows approximately 590,000 distinct CDR3 sequences, 10% of them singletons. The receptor was derived from a human donor who donated a stem cell graft to a child with acute myeloid leukemia. The sequencing here drew on PBMCs from the stem cell graft donor, taken from the stem cell graft. V usage is TRBV7-6 and J usage is TRBJ2-1; D is possibly TRBD1 or TRBD2 (5 bases each). The CDR3 region has the DNA TGTGCCAGCAGCTCCTGGGACGGGGTCCCCAATGAGCAGTTCTTC. The encoded protein is CASSSWDGVPNEQFF.